This is a list of T cell receptor beta chains from one sample in a study of blood T cells in healthy people across ages. TCRdb passed the 5' RACE reads through MiXCR, listing each CDR3 protein once. The table shows around 1,900,000 distinct CDR3 sequences, with roughly two fifths occurring only once. The sequenced sample was blood. The origin of the receptors is a human donor in good health. Both conserved end residues are part of each CDR3. D genes are given only for firm matches. Rows may omit the clone size; those that give it use once, few, many or a size class.

NA NA TRBJ1-4 TRBV6-1 CASRAEPSATNEKLFF TGTGCCAGCAGAGCGGAACCTTCGGCAACTAATGAAAAACTGTTTTTT
NA TRBD1 TRBJ2-2 TRBV5-4 CAITGGYTGELFF TGTGCCATCACAGGGGGGTACACCGGGGAGCTGTTTTTT
few NA TRBJ2-4 TRBV20-1 CSASPQGGLAKNIQYF TGCAGTGCTAGTCCTCAGGGTGGTTTAGCCAAAAACATTCAGTACTTC
NA NA TRBJ2-7 TRBV28 CASSLGPGYSYNEQYF TGTGCCAGCAGTTTGGGTCCGGGGTACTCCTACAATGAGCAGTACTTC
few NA TRBJ2-3 TRBV10-3 CAISGEGGRTDTQYF TGTGCCATCAGTGGAGAGGGGGGCCGGACAGATACGCAGTATTTT
NA NA TRBJ2-7 TRBV6-2/TRBV6-3 CASSHFYYEQYF TGTGCCAGCAGCCATTTTTACTACGAGCAGTACTTC
NA TRBD1 TRBJ2-3 TRBV20-1 CSASGAPTGDTDTQYF TGCAGTGCTTCTGGGGCCCCGACAGGGGACACAGATACGCAGTATTTT
NA TRBD2 TRBJ2-3 TRBV20-1 CSADHPGGGGGGDTQYF TGCAGTGCTGACCACCCTGGCGGGGGGGGCGGGGGAGATACGCAGTATTTT
NA TRBD1 TRBJ2-1 TRBV7-8 CASSSQPGQGAGEQFF TGTGCCAGCAGCTCACAACCGGGACAGGGGGCAGGTGAGCAGTTCTTC
NA TRBD2 TRBJ2-5 TRBV9 CASSVDRAGTPGTQYF TGTGCCAGCAGCGTAGATAGAGCGGGGACCCCAGGGACCCAGTACTTC
NA NA TRBJ1-1 TRBV4-2 CASSQDWAENTEAFF TGTGCCAGCAGCCAAGATTGGGCGGAGAACACTGAAGCTTTCTTT
NA NA TRBJ1-2 TRBV20-1 CSAPDRRSNYGYTF TGCAGTGCCCCTGACAGACGCTCTAACTATGGCTACACCTTC
NA NA TRBJ2-1 TRBV20-1 CSARIPGGGAIDEQFF TGCAGTGCTAGGATACCTGGGGGGGGGGCCATCGATGAGCAGTTCTTC
once NA TRBJ2-3 TRBV5-1 CASSDGVVLDTQYF TGCGCCAGCAGTGACGGGGTTGTTTTAGATACGCAGTATTTT
once NA TRBJ1-1 TRBV28 CASTTRDPTEAFF TGTGCCAGCACCACCCGGGACCCCACTGAAGCTTTCTTT
few NA TRBJ1-4 TRBV27 CASSLSFGRAEKLFF TGTGCCAGCAGTTTATCCTTTGGCAGGGCTGAAAAACTGTTTTTT
NA NA TRBJ2-7 TRBV7-9 CASTLATGDYYEQYF TGTGCCAGCACCCTCGCGACAGGCGACTACTACGAGCAGTACTTC
NA NA TRBJ1-4 TRBV7-2 CAGSLSTGWEKLFF TGTGCCGGCAGCTTAAGCACCGGATGGGAAAAACTGTTTTTT
few NA TRBJ1-1 TRBV12-3/TRBV12-4 CASSFTGGSEAFF TGTGCCAGCAGTTTTACGGGTGGTAGTGAAGCTTTCTTT
few NA TRBJ2-1 TRBV12-3/TRBV12-4 CASSSPWGRRFF TGTGCCAGCTCCTCACCTTGGGGCAGGCGGTTCTTC
few TRBD1 TRBJ1-5 TRBV7-8 CASSRNRTGPHQPQHF TGTGCCAGCAGCCGCAATAGGACAGGACCACATCAGCCCCAGCATTTT
many NA TRBJ2-7 TRBV6-6 CASSYINEQYF TGTGCCAGCAGTTACATTAACGAGCAGTACTTC
few NA TRBJ1-3 TRBV6-6 CASSYGSRTDDTIYF TGTGCCAGCAGTTACGGTAGTCGGACGGATGACACCATATATTTT
few NA TRBJ1-1 TRBV29-1 CSGGHLNTEAFF TGCAGCGGGGGACACCTGAACACTGAAGCTTTCTTT
NA TRBD2 TRBJ2-1 TRBV4-3 CASSQDLGDYVYEQFF TGCGCCAGTAGCCAAGATCTTGGGGACTATGTCTATGAGCAGTTCTTC
NA NA TRBJ2-7 TRBV5-5 CASSSEGRIYEQYF TGTGCCAGCAGCTCGGAGGGGCGGATCTACGAGCAGTACTTC
NA NA TRBJ2-3 TRBV24-1 CATSDSPFTLAGRSDTQYF TGTGCCACCAGTGATTCCCCTTTTACCCTGGCGGGGCGTTCAGATACGCAGTATTTT
many NA TRBJ2-7 TRBV29-1 CSVTKAGGLYEQYF TGCAGCGTTACAAAGGCAGGGGGACTCTACGAGCAGTACTTC
NA NA TRBJ2-3 TRBV27 CASSSRAVTSDTQYF TGTGCCAGCAGTTCCAGGGCTGTAACATCAGATACGCAGTATTTT
NA NA TRBJ1-5 TRBV4-1 CASSQDYQDSLRNQPQHF TGCGCCAGCAGCCAAGATTACCAGGATTCTTTGAGGAATCAGCCCCAGCATTTT
NA NA TRBJ2-1 TRBV27 CASSPSRDIGFMEQFF TGTGCCAGCAGTCCGTCCAGGGATATCGGGTTTATGGAGCAGTTCTTC
once NA TRBJ1-2 TRBV7-9 CASRRESYGYTF TGTGCCAGCAGGAGGGAATCCTATGGCTACACCTTC
NA TRBD2 TRBJ2-5 TRBV10-3 CAISESYAGTNHEETQYF TGTGCCATCAGTGAGTCGTACGCCGGGACTAACCACGAAGAGACCCAGTACTTC
NA NA TRBJ1-4 TRBV7-9 CASGPWEREKLFF TGTGCCAGCGGCCCCTGGGAAAGGGAAAAACTGTTTTTT
NA NA TRBJ2-5 TRBV29-1 CSVTPGRWETQYF TGCAGCGTTACACCAGGGAGATGGGAGACCCAGTACTTC
NA NA TRBJ2-3 TRBV10-3 CAIRKGADSTDTQYF TGTGCCATCAGGAAAGGGGCGGATAGCACAGATACGCAGTATTTT
once NA TRBJ2-2 TRBV6-2/TRBV6-3 CASRQYSNTGELFF TGTGCCAGCCGCCAATACTCGAACACCGGGGAGCTGTTTTTT
once TRBD1 TRBJ2-7 TRBV15 CATSANLRDRGYEQYF TGTGCCACCAGCGCGAATCTCCGGGACAGGGGGTACGAGCAGTACTTC
NA TRBD2 TRBJ2-3 TRBV5-1 CASSFLAGATDTQYF TGCGCCAGCAGCTTCTTAGCGGGGGCTACAGATACGCAGTATTTT
NA NA TRBJ2-2 TRBV20-1 CSAGGLRTGELFF TGCAGTGCCGGGGGCCTGAGGACCGGGGAGCTGTTTTTT
NA NA TRBJ2-1 TRBV20-1 CSARDRRGGDNEQFF TGCAGTGCTAGAGATAGAAGGGGAGGAGATAATGAGCAGTTCTTC
NA TRBD1 TRBJ1-1 TRBV29-1 CSVEGRTGIGAFF TGCAGCGTTGAAGGACGGACAGGGATTGGGGCTTTCTTT
once NA TRBJ2-7 TRBV20-1 CSALARGAGYEQYF TGCAGTGCTCTCGCCCGAGGGGCGGGTTACGAGCAGTACTTC
few NA TRBJ1-2 TRBV5-4 CASSGAENYGYTF TGTGCCAGCAGCGGGGCCGAGAACTATGGCTACACCTTC
few NA TRBJ1-2 TRBV21-1 CASSKVRQSYGYTF TGTGCCAGCAGCAAAGTGAGGCAGTCCTATGGCTACACCTTC
NA NA TRBJ1-2 TRBV3-1 CASTPRGEAYGYTF TGTGCCAGCACCCCTAGGGGGGAGGCCTATGGCTACACCTTC
few NA TRBJ2-6 TRBV6-1 CASSEALEPGANVLTF TGTGCCAGCAGTGAAGCGCTGGAACCCGGGGCCAACGTCCTGACTTTC
NA NA TRBJ1-1 TRBV5-5 CASSLEGWRGTEAFF TGTGCCAGCAGCTTGGAGGGATGGAGAGGCACTGAAGCTTTCTTT
NA NA TRBJ1-3 TRBV4-1 CASSQTPLREVVSGNTIYF TGCGCCAGCAGCCAAACTCCGCTGAGGGAGGTTGTATCTGGAAACACCATATATTTT
NA NA TRBJ1-1 TRBV20-1 CSARVAARETEAFF TGCAGTGCTAGAGTCGCAGCCCGGGAAACTGAGGCTTTCTTT
few NA TRBJ2-7 TRBV28 CASSGSLHEQYF TGTGCCAGCAGTGGGTCTCTCCACGAGCAGTACTTC
few NA TRBJ2-3 TRBV11-2 CASSLGQPSLDTQYF TGTGCCAGCAGCTTAGGGCAGCCCAGCCTTGATACGCAGTATTTT
few NA TRBJ1-2 TRBV9 CASSVVGRGYTF TGTGCCAGCAGCGTAGTTGGCAGGGGCTACACCTTC
NA NA TRBJ1-1 TRBV7-2 CASSNQWGGTEAFF TGTGCCAGCAGCAACCAATGGGGGGGCACTGAAGCTTTCTTT
NA NA TRBJ2-2 TRBV24-1 CATTAAGELFF TGTGCCACCACGGCGGCCGGGGAGCTGTTTTTT
few NA TRBJ2-7 TRBV24-1 CATKSYGRQPGQPPYEQYF TGTGCCACCAAGTCTTATGGACGTCAACCGGGACAACCACCCTACGAGCAGTACTTC
once NA TRBJ1-4 TRBV12-3/TRBV12-4 CASSLVQAEKLFF TGTGCCAGCAGTTTAGTACAGGCGGAAAAACTGTTTTTT